This passage covers 30 T cell receptor beta chains from one sample sequenced in a study of blood T cell repertoires in COVID-19 (dated by TCRdb to the early 2020s). The method was the immunoSEQ multiplex PCR assay. The immuneACCESS repertoire file appears here via TCRdb, limited to in-frame rearrangements. These files lack a portion of the clones; in checked studies, under half of the deficit traces to unresolved V genes, and the cause of the others is not known. This sample gives roughly 260,000 clones in total; approximately 92% of them show up just once. Under 3% of the sample is held by the ten biggest clonotypes. What was sequenced was peripheral blood. These receptor sequences come from a young adult with COVID-19, enrolled during active disease.

The chain employs TRBV3-1 (or the pseudogene TRBV3-2) and TRBJ2-3; D is undetermined. Germline V lookup: CDR1 LGHDT, CDR2 YNNKEL (reference sequence). The CDR3 length is 16 residues. V shed 1 base and J shed 4 bases, with 15 bases lying between them. The CDR3 protein is CASSQAASMRSDTQYF. For the CDR3, the DNA is TGTGCCAGCAGCCAAGCGGCTAGTATGAGATCAGATACGCAGTATTTT.

This chain connects TRBV5-1 to TRBJ1-1; D not resolved. Trimming shortened V by 1 base and J by 8 bases, and 12 bases separated the two germline ends. The CDR3 length is 13 residues. From germline, CDR1 is SGHRS and CDR2 YFSETQ. The CDR3 DNA follows: TGCGCCAGCAGCTTGTATGGCACATTGGAAGCTTTCTTT. As protein: CASSLYGTLEAFF.

This chain uses TRBV24-1 with TRBJ1-2; D remains unclear. CDR3 length: 13 amino acids. The V gene lost 6 bases and the J gene lost 4 bases, with 11 bases spanning the gap. Germline V gene lookup returns CDR1 KGHDR and CDR2 SFDVKD. The CDR3, as DNA: TGTGCCACCAGTCAGAGCGCTGGCTATGGCTACACCTTC. The encoded protein is CATSQSAGYGYTF.

Here the CDR3 DNA reads TGTGCCAGCAGTCTCCGGGACAGGGGCGATTCACCCCTCCACTTT. Translating gives CASSLRDRGDSPLHF. V and J are TRBV2 and TRBJ1-6; 10 bases align to TRBD1. The CDR3 sequence is 15 residues long. Per germline, CDR1 SNHLY and CDR2 FYNNEI. V shed 5 bases and J 8 bases; nucleotides not matched to a gene: 6.

For this clone: The sample holds other DNA sequences that translate to the same CDR3. The rearrangement uses TRBV19 and TRBJ1-5; 10 bases map to TRBD1. J lost 2 bases, V lost 3 bases, and 1 base had no gene match. In germline, CDR1 is LNHDA, CDR2 SQIVND (reference sequence). There are 15 residues in the CDR3. The CDR3 sequence: CASSIGQGGNQPQHF. DNA of the CDR3: TGTGCCAGTAGTATTGGACAGGGGGGCAATCAGCCCCAGCATTTT.

This chain joins TRBV5-1 and TRBJ1-4, with TRBD1 as a possible D gene (5 bases). Germline CDR1 and CDR2: SGHRS and YFSETQ. V lost 0 bases and J lost 8, with 11 bases in between. This CDR3 contains 14 residues. CDR3 region: CASSLAAGKEKLFF. The CDR3 DNA reads TGCGCCAGCAGCTTGGCGGCAGGGAAGGAAAAACTGTTTTTT. Full variable domain (rest looked up from reference TRBV5-1 and TRBJ1-4): KAGVTQTPRYLIKTRGQQVTLSCSPISGHRSVSWYQQTPGQGLQFLFEYFSETQRNKGNFPGRFSGRQFSNSRSEMNVSTLELGDSALYLCASSLAAGKEKLFFGSGTQLSVL.

The J gene is TRBJ2-1, the V gene TRBV9; 13 bases fit TRBD2. The CDR3 sequence is 15 residues long. The V and J ends lost 3 bases and 5 bases, in that order; junction bases with no gene match: 2. From germline, CDR1 is SGDLS and CDR2 YYNGEE. The CDR3, as DNA: TGTGCCAGCAGCGAGGGACTAGCGGGACACAATGAGCAGTTCTTC. Amino acids: CASSEGLAGHNEQFF.

This rearrangement joins TRBV25-1 to TRBJ1-4; no clear D gene. Trimming took off 2 bases at V and 4 bases at J, with 8 bases between the two ends. The CDR3 sequence is 14 residues long. Looked up from germline, CDR1 is MGHDK and CDR2 is SYGVNS. CDR3 in amino acids: CASSESTDNEKLFF. CDR3 DNA: TGTGCCAGCAGTGAAAGTACAGATAATGAAAAACTGTTTTTT.

The rearrangement links TRBV7-2 to TRBJ1-1; D unclear. Trimming pared 2 bases from V and 4 bases from J, leaving 11 bases between. The CDR3 runs to 14 residues. Germline loops: CDR1 SGHTA, CDR2 FQGNSA. The CDR3 loop reads CASSLRGSSTEAFF. The DNA for the CDR3 is TGTGCCAGCAGCTTACGCGGGAGCAGCACTGAAGCTTTCTTT.

The genes are TRBV5-6 and TRBJ2-7, with 14 bases fitting TRBD2. V dropped 3 bases and J dropped 4; count of bases not matched to a gene: 0. CDR3 length: 14 amino acids. CDR1 is SGHDT, CDR2 YYEEEE, per germline. The CDR3 loop reads CASSWTSGGYEQYF. CDR3 DNA: TGTGCCAGCAGCTGGACTAGCGGGGGGTACGAGCAGTACTTC. Full variable domain (remainder filled in from reference TRBV5-6 and TRBJ2-7): DAGVTQSPTHLIKTRGQQVTLRCSPKSGHDTVSWYQQALGQGPQFIFQYYEEEERQRGNFPDRFSGHQFPNYSSELNVNALLLGDSALYLCASSWTSGGYEQYFGPGTRLTVT.

The chain has TRBV25-1 and TRBJ1-1; no definite D call. V lost 6 bases to trimming and J lost 5 bases, with 13 bases between them. The CDR3 is made up of 13 amino acids. The V gene's germline CDR1 is MGHDK and CDR2 SYGVNS. The CDR3 loop reads CASSDIPATEAFF. CDR3 nucleotide sequence: TGTGCCAGCAGCGACATTCCAGCAACTGAAGCTTTCTTT.

The chain has TRBV11-3 and TRBJ2-3; no reliable D call. The germline V and J ends were trimmed by 0 bases and 5 bases, with 12 bases remaining between them. From germline, CDR1 is SGHNT and CDR2 YENEEA. There are 15 residues in the CDR3. The CDR3 spells CASSLDRVVLDTQYF. The CDR3 nucleotides read TGTGCCAGCAGCTTAGATCGGGTGGTTTTAGATACGCAGTATTTT.

This sequence joins TRBV27 and TRBJ2-5; the match to TRBD2 covers 12 bases. V dropped 5 bases and J dropped 7; count of bases not matched to a gene: 17. The CDR3 sequence is 18 residues long. Germline CDR1 and CDR2: MNHEY and SMNVEV (reference sequence). The CDR3 loop is CASSPTRLAGAHAGTQYF. As DNA, the CDR3 is TGTGCCAGCAGTCCCACAAGACTAGCGGGAGCGCACGCCGGGACCCAGTACTTC.

The chain uses TRBV27 and TRBJ2-3; no firm D call. The CDR3 spans 15 residues. Germline V CDR1 and CDR2: MNHEY, SMNVEV (reference sequence). V was clipped by 2 bases and J by 4 bases, with 13 bases between them. CDR3 amino acids: CASSLIGSLSDTQYF. The DNA for the CDR3 is TGTGCCAGCAGTTTAATTGGCAGTTTGTCAGATACGCAGTATTTT.

Worth noting for this clone: The sample has other DNA sequences that encode this CDR3 too. The genes are TRBV19 and TRBJ1-6; the D gene is possibly TRBD1 (6 bases). The CDR3 covers 12 residues. Germline CDR1 and CDR2: LNHDA and SQIVND (reference sequence). The V end lost 7 bases, the J end lost 7 bases, and 8 bases lay between the germline ends. In nucleotides, the CDR3 is TGTGCCAGTAAGCAGGGGAATTCACCCCTCCACTTT. Its translation is CASKQGNSPLHF.

The rearrangement uses TRBV19 and TRBJ1-1; D is unresolved. V gave up 6 bases and J gave up 4 bases, with 9 bases separating them. The length of the CDR3 is 12 residues. Germline values: CDR1 LNHDA, CDR2 SQIVND (reference sequence). CDR3 DNA: TGTGCCAGTAGAACAGAGCCCACTGAAGCTTTCTTT. This sequence encodes CASRTEPTEAFF.

The chain joins TRBV11-2 to TRBJ2-5, with D unresolved. The germline V and J ends were trimmed by 5 bases and 5 bases, with 12 bases remaining between them. Germline values: CDR1 SGHAT, CDR2 FQNNGV. There are 13 residues in the CDR3. The CDR3 DNA reads as TGTGCCAGCAGCGCCACGACCGGGGAGACCCAGTACTTC. Amino acids: CASSATTGETQYF.

The V gene is TRBV19, the J gene TRBJ1-1; TRBD1 might be the D (5 bases). The germline V gene encodes CDR1 LNHDA and CDR2 SQIVND (reference sequence). The CDR3 is made up of 15 amino acids. V lost 5 bases to trimming and J lost 0 bases, with 13 bases between them. CDR3 in DNA: TGTGCCAGTAGTGCAAGACAGAATATGAACACTGAAGCTTTCTTT. This encodes CASSARQNMNTEAFF.

V gene TRBV11-2 combines with J gene TRBJ2-2; 10 nucleotides align to TRBD1. The junction had 12 bases not matched to a gene; V was cut back by 6 bases and J by 2 bases. The V gene's germline CDR1 is SGHAT and CDR2 FQNNGV. The CDR3 covers 18 residues. CDR3 amino acids: CASRVTAGTGDNTGELFF. As DNA, the CDR3 is TGTGCCAGCAGGGTTACTGCCGGGACAGGGGATAACACCGGGGAGCTGTTTTTT.

The gene calls are TRBV4-2 and TRBJ1-6, with 9 bases identical to TRBD1. The CDR3 runs 16 residues. In germline, CDR1 is LGHNA, CDR2 YNFKEQ. Trimming at V came to 5 bases and at J to 7 bases, leaving 9 bases not matched to a gene. CDR3 in DNA: TGTGCCAGCAGCGCCCACTTCGACAGGGGGAATTCACCCCTCCACTTT. Residues: CASSAHFDRGNSPLHF.

J is TRBJ2-7 and V is TRBV11-2, with TRBD1 as a possible D gene (6 bases). The V end lost 1 base, the J end lost 4 bases, and 11 bases lay between the germline ends. The germline V gene encodes CDR1 SGHAT and CDR2 FQNNGV. The CDR3 runs to 14 residues. The CDR3 here is CASSLVDRPYEQYF. The CDR3 region has the DNA TGTGCCAGCAGCTTAGTAGACAGGCCATACGAGCAGTACTTC. Drawing the rest from reference TRBV11-2 and TRBJ2-7, the complete variable domain is EAGVAQSPRYKIIEKRQSVAFWCNPISGHATLYWYQQILGQGPKLLIQFQNNGVVDDSQLPKDRFSAERLKGVDSTLKIQPAKLEDSAVYLCASSLVDRPYEQYFGPGTRLTVT.

This chain joins TRBV3-1 (or the pseudogene TRBV3-2) and TRBJ2-5, with 7 bases lining up with TRBD2. The germline V gene encodes CDR1 LGHDT and CDR2 YNNKEL (reference sequence). V lost 0 bases to trimming and J lost 5 bases; unmatched junction nucleotides: 6. The length of the CDR3 is 15 residues. The DNA for the CDR3 is TGTGCCAGCAGCCAAGATAGCGGGTGGGGGGAGACCCAGTACTTC. Translating gives CASSQDSGWGETQYF.

The chain couples TRBV7-9 to TRBJ2-2; maybe TRBD2 (6 bases). The CDR3 is 18 residues long. The V gene's germline CDR1 is SEHNR and CDR2 FQNEAQ (reference sequence). V lost 7 bases, J lost 2 bases, and 23 bases lay in between. The CDR3, as DNA: TGTGCCAGCACAGCCTGGGGGGTGGGGCTATTCAACACCGGGGAGCTGTTTTTT. Residues: CASTAWGVGLFNTGELFF. The complete variable domain, with remaining parts taken from reference TRBV7-9 and TRBJ2-2, reads DTGVSQNPRHKITKRGQNVTFRCDPISEHNRLYWYRQTLGQGPEFLTYFQNEAQLEKSRLLSDRFSAERPKGSFSTLEIQRTEQGDSAMYLCASTAWGVGLFNTGELFFGEGSRLTVL.

This clone was seen just once. The rearrangement joins TRBV2 to TRBJ2-5, with 8 bases matching TRBD1. Germline CDR1 reads SNHLY; CDR2 reads FYNNEI. The junction had 9 bases not matched to a gene; V was cut back by 10 bases and J by 2 bases. This CDR3 has 14 residues. The CDR3 coding sequence is TGTGCCATTGGACAGGGAGAGCCTCAAGAGACCCAGTACTTC. It translates to CAIGQGEPQETQYF.

This clone was observed once. The same CDR3 can be traced to other DNA sequences in this sample. V is TRBV24-1 and J is TRBJ2-5; TRBD2 might be the D (6 bases). This CDR3 has 12 residues. The V end lost 7 bases, the J end lost 5 bases, and 10 bases lay between the germline ends. Germline values: CDR1 KGHDR, CDR2 SFDVKD. The CDR3 here is CATSVGGETQYF. CDR3 bases: TGTGCCACCAGCGTTGGGGGGGAGACCCAGTACTTC.

The chain combines TRBV20-1 with TRBJ1-1; D is unresolved. The germline V gene has CDR1 DFQATT and CDR2 SNEGSKA (reference sequence). Between the trimmed V and J ends, which lost 2 bases and 5 bases, there was a span of 6 bases. The CDR3 is 11 residues long. The CDR3 DNA sequence: TGCAGTGCTAGATCGGGGACTGAAGCTTTCTTT. Translation gives CSARSGTEAFF.

For this clone: One end of the junction is discordant with germline, which a read error may explain. J is TRBJ2-2 and V is TRBV7-7; possibly TRBD2 for D (5 bases). CDR1 is SSHAT and CDR2 is FNYEAQ in the germline V gene (reference sequence). The CDR3 is 13 amino acids. The CDR3 DNA reads as TGTGCTAGCAGTCTGGGAGCGGCCGGGGAGCTGTTTTTT. The encoded protein is CASSLGAAGELFF.

The CDR3 loop is CASSFRTENGYTF. The CDR3 DNA is TGTGCCAGCAGCTTTCGGACTGAAAATGGCTACACCTTC. This chain joins TRBV7-9 and TRBJ1-2, with D unclear. V dropped 3 bases and J dropped 6 bases, with 11 bases sitting between them. From germline, CDR1 is SEHNR and CDR2 FQNEAQ (reference sequence). The length of the CDR3 is 13 residues.

The V call is TRBV10-2, the J call TRBJ2-2; tentatively, D is TRBD1 (6 bases). CDR1 WSHSY and CDR2 SAAADI come from the germline V gene. This CDR3 is 13 amino acids long. V was cut by 3 bases and J by 5 bases, with 7 bases left in between. The CDR3 region is CASSEQGTGELFF. The DNA of the CDR3 is TGCGCCAGCAGTGAACAGGGTACCGGGGAGCTGTTTTTT.

The chain is built from TRBV4-1 and TRBJ2-2; 11 bases match TRBD2. Germline CDR1 MGHRA, CDR2 YSYEKL. The ends lost 4 bases at V and 6 bases at J; junction bases unmatched: 4. CDR3 length: 15 amino acids. CDR3 region: CASSPLAGDAGELFF. The CDR3 coding sequence is TGCGCCAGCAGCCCACTAGCGGGAGATGCCGGGGAGCTGTTTTTT.